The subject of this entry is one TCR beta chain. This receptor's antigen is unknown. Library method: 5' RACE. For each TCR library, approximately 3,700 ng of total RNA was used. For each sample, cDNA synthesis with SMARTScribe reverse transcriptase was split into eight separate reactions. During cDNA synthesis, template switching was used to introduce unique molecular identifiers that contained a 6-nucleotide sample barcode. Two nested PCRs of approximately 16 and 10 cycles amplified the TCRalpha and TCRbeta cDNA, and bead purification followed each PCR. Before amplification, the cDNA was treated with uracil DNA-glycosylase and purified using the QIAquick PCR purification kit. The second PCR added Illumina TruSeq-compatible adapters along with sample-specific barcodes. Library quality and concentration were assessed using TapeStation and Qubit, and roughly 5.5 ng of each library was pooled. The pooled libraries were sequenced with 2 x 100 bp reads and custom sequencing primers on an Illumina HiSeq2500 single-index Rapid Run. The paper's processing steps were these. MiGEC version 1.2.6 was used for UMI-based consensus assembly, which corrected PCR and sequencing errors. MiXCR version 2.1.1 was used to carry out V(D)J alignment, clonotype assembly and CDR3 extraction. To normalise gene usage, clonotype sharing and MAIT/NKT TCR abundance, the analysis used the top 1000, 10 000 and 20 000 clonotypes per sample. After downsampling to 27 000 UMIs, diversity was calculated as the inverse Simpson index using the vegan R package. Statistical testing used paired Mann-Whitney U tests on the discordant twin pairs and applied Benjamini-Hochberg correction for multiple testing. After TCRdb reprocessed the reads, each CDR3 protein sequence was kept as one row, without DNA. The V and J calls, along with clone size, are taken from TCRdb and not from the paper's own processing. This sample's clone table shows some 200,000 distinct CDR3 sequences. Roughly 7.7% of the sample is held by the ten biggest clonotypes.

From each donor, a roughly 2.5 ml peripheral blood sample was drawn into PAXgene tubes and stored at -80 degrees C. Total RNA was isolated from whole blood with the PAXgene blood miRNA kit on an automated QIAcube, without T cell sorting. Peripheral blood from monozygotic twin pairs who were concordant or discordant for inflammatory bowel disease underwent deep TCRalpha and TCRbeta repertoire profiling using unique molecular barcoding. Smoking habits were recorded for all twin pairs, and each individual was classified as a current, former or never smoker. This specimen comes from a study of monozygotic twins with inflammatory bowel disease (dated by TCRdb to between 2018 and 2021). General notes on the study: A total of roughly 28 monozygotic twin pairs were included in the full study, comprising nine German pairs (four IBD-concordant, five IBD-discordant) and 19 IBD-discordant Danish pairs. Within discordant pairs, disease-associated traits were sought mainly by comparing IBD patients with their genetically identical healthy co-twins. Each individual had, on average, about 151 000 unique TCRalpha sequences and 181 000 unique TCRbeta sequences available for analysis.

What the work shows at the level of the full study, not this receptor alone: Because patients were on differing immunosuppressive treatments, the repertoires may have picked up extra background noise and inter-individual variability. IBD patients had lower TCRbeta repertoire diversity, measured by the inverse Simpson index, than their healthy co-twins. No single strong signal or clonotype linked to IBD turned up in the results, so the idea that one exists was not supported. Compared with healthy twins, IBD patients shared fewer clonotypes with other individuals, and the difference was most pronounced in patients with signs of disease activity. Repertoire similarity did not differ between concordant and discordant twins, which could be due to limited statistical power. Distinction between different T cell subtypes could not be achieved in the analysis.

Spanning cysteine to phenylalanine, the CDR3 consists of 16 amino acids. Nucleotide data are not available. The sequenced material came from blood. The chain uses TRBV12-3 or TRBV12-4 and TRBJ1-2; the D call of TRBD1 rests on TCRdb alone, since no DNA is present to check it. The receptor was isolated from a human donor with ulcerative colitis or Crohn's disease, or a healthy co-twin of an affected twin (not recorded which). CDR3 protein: CASSLTTGGLLLGYTF.